This T cell receptor (beta chain) was obtained from a study of T cell repertoires in cytomegalovirus infection. About the research overall: Public TCR beta signatures marked donors with CMV infection and the matching HLA.

TCRdb re-called the reads through MiXCR, storing one row per CDR3 protein. This repertoire shows hundreds of thousands of distinct CDR3 sequences, 15% to 20% found once; its top ten account for 12%. Per the germline V gene, CDR1 is SGHTA and CDR2 is FQGNSA. Trimming removed 0 bases from V and 6 bases from J; junction bases left unmatched: 4. CDR3 size: 15 residues. The sample comprised PBMCs. The gene calls are TRBV7-2 and TRBJ2-1; 8 nucleotides align to TRBD1. This TCR came from a human donor in good health (CMV status not recorded). Some clones in this sample may be carry-over from other donors' samples. CDR3 residues: CASSLAWQGANEQFF. CDR3 bases: TGTGCCAGCAGCTTAGCGTGGCAGGGGGCCAATGAGCAGTTCTTC. The full variable domain, with the rest looked up from reference TRBV7-2 and TRBJ2-1, is GAGVSQSPSNKVTEKGKDVELRCDPISGHTALYWYRQSLGQGLEFLIYFQGNSAPDKSGLPSDRFSAERTGGSVSTLTIQRTQQEDSAVYLCASSLAWQGANEQFFGPGTRLTVL.